The rows below give T cell receptor beta chains drawn from one sample of a study of Ad26.COV2.S vaccination and SARS-CoV-2 variants. Assay used: immunoSEQ multiplex PCR; TCRdb lists only in-frame clones, some missing. This sample has about 400,000 clones, with about 85% found just once. The source was peripheral blood, collected in a trial of Ad26.COV2.S vaccine versus placebo. The receptors were gathered from a person between 18 and 60 years old who received the Ad26.COV2.S COVID-19 vaccine or a placebo. Each CDR3 is given with its conserved first and last residue. A D gene is named only where the DNA matches it firmly. A clone size is listed for some rows: how often the clone was seen (once, few, many), or a class if it is expanded.

>TRBD1|TRBV19|14|.|TRBJ2-7
TGTGCCAGTAGTCCGACAGGGGTCTTGGACGAGCAGTACTTC
CASSPTGVLDEQYF
>.|TRBV30|13|.|TRBJ1-3
TGTGCCTGGAGTGTAAACTCTGGAAACACCATATATTTT
CAWSVNSGNTIYF
>.|TRBV5-1|15|.|TRBJ2-2
TGCGCCAGCCAGGTGGAAGGAACGAACACCGGGGAGCTGTTTTTT
CASQVEGTNTGELFF
>TRBD1|TRBV15|14|.|TRBJ2-7
TGTGCCACCAGCGAAAGACAGGGGGGCTACGAGCAGTACTTC
CATSERQGGYEQYF
>.|TRBV5-4|16|.|TRBJ1-2
TGTGCCAGCGTGAATCGGCCAGGGGCCACCACCCATGGCTACACCTTC
CASVNRPGATTHGYTF
>TRBD2|TRBV7-2|16|.|TRBJ2-1
TGTGCCAGCAGCCCCAGGGGGACTAGCGGGGGAGTGAAGCAGTTCTTC
CASSPRGTSGGVKQFF
>TRBD1|TRBV7-9|16|once|TRBJ1-6
TGTGCCAGCAGCTTAGATACAGGGGCTCAAGATTCACCCCTCCACTTT
CASSLDTGAQDSPLHF
>.|TRBV18|15|.|TRBJ1-4
TGTGCCAGCTCACTCGGAGGGTTGGGGCATGAAAAACTGTTTTTT
CASSLGGLGHEKLFF
>.|TRBV6-2/TRBV6-3|16|.|TRBJ1-5
TGTGCCAGCAACCCTCGCGCAGTGTATAGCAATCAGCCCCAGCATTTT
CASNPRAVYSNQPQHF
>.|TRBV18|15|.|TRBJ2-4
TGTGCCAGCTCACCACCGGGCCAACGACTAAACATTCAGTACTTC
CASSPPGQRLNIQYF
>.|TRBV6-5|16|.|TRBJ1-3
TGTGCCAGCAGTTACTCGTGGGAAGCAACTGGAAACACCATATATTTT
CASSYSWEATGNTIYF
>.|TRBV11-3|12|.|TRBJ1-2
TGTGCCAGCAGCTCCCCGGGTCGAGGCTACACCTTC
CASSSPGRGYTF
>TRBD1|TRBV30|16|few|TRBJ2-1
TGTGCCTGGAGTGGAACCCGGGACAGCTCCTACAATGAGCAGTTCTTC
CAWSGTRDSSYNEQFF
>TRBD1|TRBV24-1|16|.|TRBJ2-1
TGTGCCACCAGTGAGACCCCTGGGACAGGGGTTCCCGAGCAGTTCTTC
CATSETPGTGVPEQFF
>.|TRBV5-1|14|.|TRBJ2-5
TGCGCCAGCAGCTTGGTAGGCGCGAAGGGGACCCAGTACTTC
CASSLVGAKGTQYF
>.|TRBV10-1|13|.|TRBJ1-2
TGCGCCAGCAGTGAGTACCGGAACTATGGCTACACCTTC
CASSEYRNYGYTF
>.|TRBV4-1|15|.|TRBJ2-1
TGCGCCAGCAGCCATCCTCTGAGAGATGGCAATGAGCAGTTCTTC
CASSHPLRDGNEQFF
>.|TRBV5-5|13|few|TRBJ1-1
TGTGCCAGCAGCTTGGAAGCCTACACTGAAGCTTTCTTT
CASSLEAYTEAFF
>TRBD2|TRBV29-1|14|.|TRBJ2-1
TGCAGCGTTGACCGGCTAGCGGACGACAATGAGCAGTTCTTC
CSVDRLADDNEQFF
>.|TRBV6-5|11|.|TRBJ2-1
TGTGCCAGCAGGATTAACAATGAGCAGTTCTTC
CASRINNEQFF
>.|TRBV11-2|11|.|TRBJ2-5
TGTGCCAGCTCCCACCAGGGGGGCCAGTACTTC
CASSHQGGQYF
>.|TRBV3-1/TRBV3-2|11|.|TRBJ1-3
TGTGCCAGCAGCTTAGGGAACACCATATATTTT
CASSLGNTIYF
>TRBD2|TRBV7-9|15|.|TRBJ2-7
TGTGCCAGCAGCTCCCGGGAGGTCCCAACCTACGAGCAGTACTTC
CASSSREVPTYEQYF
>.|TRBV2|12|few|TRBJ1-2
TGTGCCAGCAGGACCCCGGGAGGTGGCTACACCTTC
CASRTPGGGYTF
>.|TRBV9|14|.|TRBJ1-5
TGTGCCAGCAGCGTAGACCGGAGCAATCAGCCCCAGCATTTT
CASSVDRSNQPQHF
>.|TRBV3-1/TRBV3-2|12|.|TRBJ2-5
TGTGCCAGCAGACGGACGGGGCAGACCCAGTACTTC
CASRRTGQTQYF
>.|TRBV3-1/TRBV3-2|13|once|TRBJ1-2
TGTGCCAGCAGCCCTTGGACAGATCACGGCTACACCTTC
CASSPWTDHGYTF
>TRBD1|TRBV7-9|12|.|TRBJ2-7
TGTGCCAGCAGCTTGGGACAGAAAGAGCAGTACTTC
CASSLGQKEQYF
>TRBD1|TRBV7-2|14|.|TRBJ2-7
TGTGCCAGCAGCTCGCCTACTAACAGGGGAGAGCAGTACTTC
CASSSPTNRGEQYF
>TRBD2|TRBV18|16|.|TRBJ2-3
TGTGCCAGCTCACCCCCCCCGGGGGGTCGTGGAGATACGCAGTATTTT
CASSPPPGGRGDTQYF
>TRBD2|TRBV11-3|15|.|TRBJ2-7
TGTGCCAGCAGCTTTGGCGCGGGGGGCGTCTACGAGCAGTACTTC
CASSFGAGGVYEQYF
>.|TRBV6-5|13|.|TRBJ2-5
TGTGCCAGCAGTCGACAGATCCCGGAGACCCAGTACTTC
CASSRQIPETQYF
>.|TRBV20-1|11|.|TRBJ1-1
TGCAGTGCCGTAAGGACAATTGAAGCTTTCTTT
CSAVRTIEAFF
>TRBD1|TRBV23-1|19|.|TRBJ2-7
TGCGCCAGCAGTCAGCGACCGGGACAGGGGGAATTAACCTCCTACGAGCAGTACTTC
CASSQRPGQGELTSYEQYF
>.|TRBV4-1|15|.|TRBJ2-2
TGCGCCAGCAGCCAATCTACAGGGTACACCGGGGAGCTGTTTTTT
CASSQSTGYTGELFF
>.|TRBV24-1|13|.|TRBJ1-4
TGTGCCACCTCTCCCAGGGGTTCTGCAAAACTGTTTTTT
CATSPRGSAKLFF